This TCR beta chain comes out of a study of blood T cells in healthy people across ages. Germline V gives CDR1 DFQATT, CDR2 SNEGSKA (reference sequence). The V and J ends lost 1 base and 10 bases respectively, with 14 bases between them. The CDR3 totals 13 residues. Next came a second PCR, run for roughly 7 to 12 cycles, which used a sample-barcoded 5' primer along with a J-beta primer mix. TCRdb reprocessed the 5' RACE reads with MiXCR, giving one entry per CDR3 protein. This sample has fewer than 2,000,000 distinct CDR3 sequences, with roughly 32% found just once. This receptor was taken from a young woman in good health. The sample was blood. The genes are TRBV20-1 and TRBJ2-1; weak D call: TRBD1 (6 bases). The CDR3 spells CSARGTAIYEQFF. In DNA, the CDR3 is TGCAGTGCTAGAGGGACAGCCATCTACGAGCAGTTCTTC.